This TCR beta chain was captured by sequencing in a study of T cell responses to AZD1222 COVID-19 vaccine. Study-wide findings and caveats: Across spike, vaccine-associated CD4 TCRs were found, dominant at 160-218 and 743-854. Donors were largely white British and mainly female; clonal diversity was possibly underestimated.

A word on this clone: Antigen: not known.

CDR1 and CDR2 (germline): SGDLS, YYNGEE. The V gene lost 0 bases and the J gene lost 7 bases, with 19 bases spanning the gap. The CDR3 is 16 amino acids. The protocol was immunoSEQ multiplex PCR, while the TCRdb copy is restricted to in-frame clones and leaves out a portion. The sample contains more than 85,000 clones, more than 70% of which appear only once. The receptor comes from an adult who received the AZD1222 COVID-19 vaccine. The chain has TRBV9 and TRBJ2-5; perhaps D is TRBD1 or TRBD2 (5 bases each). Sequencing used peripheral blood, obtained 28 days after the second AZD1222 dose. The CDR3 coding sequence is TGTGCCAGCAGCGTAGGGACTGCCCAGGGTTCGTGGACCCAGTACTTC. Its protein product is CASSVGTAQGSWTQYF.